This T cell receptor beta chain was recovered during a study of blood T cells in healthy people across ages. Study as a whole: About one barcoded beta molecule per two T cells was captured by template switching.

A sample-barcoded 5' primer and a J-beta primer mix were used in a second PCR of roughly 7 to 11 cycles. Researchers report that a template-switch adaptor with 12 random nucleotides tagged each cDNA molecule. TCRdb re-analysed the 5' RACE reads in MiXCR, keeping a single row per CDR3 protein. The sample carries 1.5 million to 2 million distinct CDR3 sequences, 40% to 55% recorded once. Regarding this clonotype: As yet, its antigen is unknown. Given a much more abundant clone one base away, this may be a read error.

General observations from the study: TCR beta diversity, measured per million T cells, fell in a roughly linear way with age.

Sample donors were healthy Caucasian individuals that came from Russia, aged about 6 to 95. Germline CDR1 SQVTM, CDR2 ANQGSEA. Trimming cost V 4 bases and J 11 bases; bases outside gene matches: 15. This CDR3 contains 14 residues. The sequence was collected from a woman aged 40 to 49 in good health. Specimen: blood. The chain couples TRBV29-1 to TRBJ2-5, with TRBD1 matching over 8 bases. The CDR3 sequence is CSVASGQAPNEQYF. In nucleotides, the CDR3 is TGCAGCGTTGCCTCGGGACAGGCCCCTAATGAGCAGTACTTC.